One sample yielded the 2 T cell receptor beta chains listed below, sequenced in a study of neurological immune-mediated disorders (dated 2019 in TCRdb). The library was produced with 5' RACE. Reads for this sample came from an Illumina HiSeq 2500. Using fastp at Q25 and MiXCR, TCRdb reprocessed the public reads and kept productive beta chains. Rows merge per CDR3 protein into single entries with the most common DNA and genes. Counted in this sample were some 22,000 distinct CDR3 sequences; around 16% of them appeared once. The ten largest make up less than 8.5% of the sample. What was sequenced was CD8+ T cells from blood. The receptor source for this set is a woman aged 18-35 years with multiple sclerosis.

The rearrangement uses TRBV14 and TRBJ2-2, with TRBD2 identical over 8 bases. The trim removed 1 base at V and 5 bases at J, leaving 6 bases unmatched. The germline V gene encodes CDR1 SGHDN and CDR2 FVKESK. The CDR3 sequence is 16 residues long. CDR3 sequence (DNA): TGTGCCAGCAGCCAAGCCCAGCGGGGGCGGACCGGGGAGCTGTTTTTT. This sequence encodes CASSQAQRGRTGELFF. Complete variable domain (other parts from reference TRBV14 and TRBJ2-2): EAGVTQFPSHSVIEKGQTVTLRCDPISGHDNLYWYRRVMGKEIKFLLHFVKESKQDESGMPNNRFLAERTGGTYSTLKVQPAELEDSGVYFCASSQAQRGRTGELFFGEGSRLTVL.

Ten or more counts support this clonotype. This chain joins TRBV5-1 and TRBJ2-2; D is unclear. The CDR3 length is 11 residues. Germline lookup yields CDR1 SGHRS and CDR2 YFSETQ. Trimming removed 6 bases at V and 4 bases at J, with 4 bases between. CDR3 nucleotide sequence: TGCGCCAGCATAGGCACCGGGGAGCTGTTTTTT. It translates to CASIGTGELFF. Using reference TRBV5-1 and TRBJ2-2 for the parts outside the CDR3, the full variable domain is KAGVTQTPRYLIKTRGQQVTLSCSPISGHRSVSWYQQTPGQGLQFLFEYFSETQRNKGNFPGRFSGRQFSNSRSEMNVSTLELGDSALYLCASIGTGELFFGEGSRLTVL.